This T cell receptor (beta chain) comes out of a study of cytomegalovirus exposure and HLA in healthy donors. It was with 60 Vbeta and 13 Jbeta primers that the PCR ran. Produced via immunoSEQ multiplex PCR; TCRdb's table is partial and in-frame only. Seen here are roughly 160,000 clones, 70% to 80% observed once, and the top ten hold 1.3%. The specimen sequenced was PBMCs. This TCR was recovered from a woman aged 45 to 65 in good health and CMV-seronegative.

The DNA of the CDR3 is TGTGCCAGCAGTTTAGCGGGGGGGCCCGGAGGGGCCCAGTACTTC. This gives the protein CASSLAGGPGGAQYF. This chain links TRBV27 with TRBJ2-5; 9 bases fit TRBD2. The CDR3 is made up of 15 amino acids. The trim removed 2 bases at V and 9 bases at J, leaving 10 bases unmatched. From germline, CDR1 is MNHEY and CDR2 SMNVEV (reference sequence).